The TCR beta chain under discussion was sequenced for a study of T cell responses to AZD1222 COVID-19 vaccine. Study-wide background: Second doses were pooled across both intervals (about 4 or about 12 weeks). Study observations and caveats: Dominant CD4 TCR responses targeted spike regions 160-218 and 743-854. Clonal diversity was possibly underestimated; the donors were predominantly white British and more often female. Baseline testing showed seropositivity in only six AZD1222 recipients.

The repertoire was sequenced with immunoSEQ multiplex PCR; TCRdb's copy has only in-frame clones and lacks some. The sample yields about 120,000 clones, approximately 86% seen once. Concerning this clone itself: Its target is unknown.

The germline gives CDR1 MNHNY, CDR2 SVGAGI (reference sequence). This CDR3 region has 13 residues. Trimming removed 11 bases from V and 4 bases from J, with 15 bases in between. V gene TRBV6-6 combines with J gene TRBJ1-5; D gene uncertain. The sample was peripheral blood, taken on day 0 of AZD1222 vaccination. This TCR came from an adult in good health. The CDR3 protein is CAASRGNNQPQHF. DNA of the CDR3: TGTGCCGCATCACGAGGCAATAATCAGCCCCAGCATTTT.